The 18 T cell receptor beta chains below were found in one sample sequenced in a study of control samples from healthy donors and cancer patients (TCRdb year 2020). Receptor libraries were prepared by the immunoSEQ multiplex PCR assay. This is the immuneACCESS table as TCRdb keeps it, with only in-frame sequences that have V and J called. A part of the clones is gone; compared with another copy, unresolved V genes explain less than half, and the rest is unexplained. This sample comprises about 140,000 clones, 90% to 95% of them detected only once. The ten biggest clones cover about an eighth of the sample. Sequencing was done on a sample of blood. These receptors all stem from a middle-aged man in good health.

The chain couples TRBV28 to TRBJ1-1; 8 positions match TRBD1. Losses at the gene ends were 8 bases for V and 0 bases for J; bases not matched to a gene: 5. Looked up from germline, CDR1 is MDHEN and CDR2 is SYDVKM. The CDR3 extends over 14 amino acids. DNA of the CDR3: TGTGCCAGCTTACCAGGGGGCTTGAACACTGAAGCTTTCTTT. As protein: CASLPGGLNTEAFF.

J is TRBJ2-7 and V is TRBV5-1, with 8 bases matching TRBD1. J gave up 4 bases and V 4 bases, and 10 bases lay outside the gene matches. The CDR3 length is 15 residues. Germline V gives CDR1 SGHRS, CDR2 YFSETQ. CDR3 protein: CASSKWTGPTYEQYF. CDR3 coding DNA: TGCGCCAGCAGCAAATGGACAGGGCCGACGTACGAGCAGTACTTC.

CDR3 coding DNA: TGTGCCAGCAACGAACAGGGTAACGGAAACACCATATATTTT. It encodes CASNEQGNGNTIYF. The V and J genes are TRBV9 and TRBJ1-3; a weak D match, TRBD1 (6 bases). Germline V lookup: CDR1 SGDLS, CDR2 YYNGEE. The CDR3 is 14 residues long. Trimming removed 6 bases from V and 4 bases from J, with 14 bases in between. The full variable domain, completed using reference TRBV9 and TRBJ1-3, is DSGVTQTPKHLITATGQRVTLRCSPRSGDLSVYWYQQSLDQGLQFLIQYYNGEERAKGNILERFSAQQFPDLHSELNLSSLELGDSALYFCASNEQGNGNTIYFGEGSWLTVV.

The rearrangement links TRBV4-1 to TRBJ2-2; no clear D. This CDR3 comprises 12 residues. Trimming took off 4 bases at V and 3 bases at J, with 3 bases between the two ends. Germline V lookup: CDR1 MGHRA, CDR2 YSYEKL. The CDR3 sequence: CASSLHTGELFF. In nucleotides, the CDR3 is TGCGCCAGCAGCCTCCACACCGGGGAGCTGTTTTTT.

V usage is TRBV24-1 and J usage is TRBJ1-5; 8 positions match TRBD1. V was clipped by 5 bases and J by 0 bases; unmatched bases: 11. CDR3 length equals 18 residues. The germline CDR1 and CDR2 sequences are KGHDR and SFDVKD. The CDR3 sequence: CATSGGRGLTDSNQPQHF. CDR3 bases: TGTGCCACCAGTGGCGGCAGGGGGCTAACGGATAGCAATCAGCCCCAGCATTTT.

The genes are TRBV24-1 and TRBJ1-2; possibly TRBD1 for D (6 bases). This CDR3 has 14 residues. The germline V and J ends were trimmed by 4 bases and 2 bases, with 10 bases remaining between them. CDR1 and CDR2 (germline): KGHDR, SFDVKD. The CDR3 DNA is TGTGCCACCAGTGACCCGGGGGGCAACTATGGCTACACCTTC. The encoded protein is CATSDPGGNYGYTF.

The CDR3 loop reads CASRTGHYRAFF. The CDR3 DNA is TGTGCCAGCAGAACCGGACACTACAGAGCTTTCTTT. This chain connects TRBV7-9 to TRBJ1-1; TRBD1 is a possible D gene (5 bases). There are 12 residues in the CDR3. Trimming took off 6 bases at V and 10 bases at J, with 15 bases between the two ends. Germline V gene sequence: CDR1 SEHNR, CDR2 FQNEAQ (reference sequence).

The chain recombines TRBV18 with TRBJ2-1; 8 bases are a match to TRBD1. This CDR3 is built from 14 residues. Germline loops: CDR1 KGHSH, CDR2 LQKENI. Trimming cost V 6 bases and J 7 bases; bases outside gene matches: 8. CDR3 amino acids: CASSRTGKQNEQFF. CDR3 coding DNA: TGTGCCAGCTCTAGGACAGGGAAGCAAAATGAGCAGTTCTTC.

The gene calls are TRBV7-9 and TRBJ1-5; the D gene is possibly TRBD1 (5 bases). CDR3 size: 14 residues. CDR1 and CDR2 (germline): SEHNR, FQNEAQ (reference sequence). V dropped 4 bases and J dropped 2 bases, with 9 bases sitting between them. This CDR3 reads CASSSQGGNQPQHF. CDR3 nucleotides: TGTGCCAGCAGCTCGCAGGGTGGCAATCAGCCCCAGCATTTT.

V usage is TRBV7-9 and J usage is TRBJ1-1, with D perhaps matching TRBD1 (5 bases). The CDR3 is made up of 14 amino acids. Germline V lookup: CDR1 SEHNR, CDR2 FQNEAQ (reference sequence). Between the trimmed V and J ends, which lost 2 bases and 4 bases, there was a span of 11 bases. CDR3 nucleotides: TGTGCCAGCAGCTTAATCTCAGGGATCACTGAAGCTTTCTTT. This sequence encodes CASSLISGITEAFF.

The chain joins TRBV5-4 to TRBJ1-1, with TRBD1 identical over 7 bases. This CDR3 contains 14 residues. The germline CDR1 and CDR2 sequences are SGHNT and YYREEE (reference sequence). The trim removed 3 bases at V and 2 bases at J, leaving 4 bases unmatched. The CDR3 nucleotides are TGTGCCAGCAGCTACGGACAGGCAAACACTGAAGCTTTCTTT. It translates to CASSYGQANTEAFF. Drawing the rest from reference TRBV5-4 and TRBJ1-1, the complete variable domain is ETGVTQSPTHLIKTRGQQVTLRCSSQSGHNTVSWYQQALGQGPQFIFQYYREEENGRGNFPPRFSGLQFPNYSSELNVNALELDDSALYLCASSYGQANTEAFFGQGTRLTVV.

The chain employs TRBV11-2 and TRBJ1-1; D is ambiguous. Trimming took off 0 bases at V and 4 bases at J, with 15 bases between the two ends. Looked up from germline, CDR1 is SGHAT and CDR2 is FQNNGV. The CDR3 has 16 amino acids. The CDR3 protein is CASSLDGDVPSTEAFF. CDR3 DNA sequence: TGTGCCAGCAGCTTAGACGGAGATGTCCCCTCCACTGAAGCTTTCTTT.

The V gene is TRBV5-4, the J gene TRBJ2-7; 9 bases match TRBD1. This CDR3 region has 13 residues. V gave up 4 bases and J gave up 7 bases; unmatched junction bases: 6. Per the germline V gene, CDR1 is SGHNT and CDR2 is YYREEE (reference sequence). CDR3 residues: CASSRPGTGEQYF. Here the CDR3 DNA reads TGTGCCAGCAGCCGTCCCGGGACAGGGGAGCAGTACTTC.

V usage is TRBV12-3 or TRBV12-4 and J usage is TRBJ2-7; tentatively, D is TRBD1 or TRBD2 (5 bases each). CDR3 length: 11 amino acids. V lost 6 bases and J lost 6, with 9 bases in between. The CDR3 reads CASSSGTEQYF. CDR3 nucleotide sequence: TGTGCCAGCAGCTCCGGGACCGAGCAGTACTTC.

The chain links TRBV4-2 to TRBJ2-4; the D is unclear. Germline CDR1 and CDR2: LGHNA and YNFKEQ. V gave up 0 bases and J gave up 1 base, with 10 bases separating them. CDR3 length: 16 amino acids. As DNA, the CDR3 is TGTGCCAGCAGCCAAGATCTCGAGAGGGCCAAAAACATTCAGTACTTC. This gives the protein CASSQDLERAKNIQYF.

V usage is TRBV3-1 (or the pseudogene TRBV3-2) and J usage is TRBJ2-1; either TRBD1 or TRBD2 may supply D (5 bases each). Germline CDR1 LGHDT, CDR2 YNNKEL (reference sequence). Trimming left V 2 bases short and J 2 bases short, with 10 bases between. The CDR3 is 15 amino acids. The CDR3 sequence is CASSQTGTTYNEQFF. The DNA for the CDR3 is TGTGCCAGCAGCCAAACCGGGACCACCTACAATGAGCAGTTCTTC.

The chain employs TRBV5-1 and TRBJ2-3, with 9 bases aligning to TRBD1. V lost 4 bases to trimming and J lost 3 bases; unmatched junction nucleotides: 3. Germline V gene lookup returns CDR1 SGHRS and CDR2 YFSETQ. This CDR3 region has 14 residues. The CDR3 is CASSPQGATDTQYF. CDR3 nucleotide sequence: TGCGCCAGCAGCCCACAGGGGGCAACAGATACGCAGTATTTT. The variable domain in full, completed from reference TRBV5-1 and TRBJ2-3, reads KAGVTQTPRYLIKTRGQQVTLSCSPISGHRSVSWYQQTPGQGLQFLFEYFSETQRNKGNFPGRFSGRQFSNSRSEMNVSTLELGDSALYLCASSPQGATDTQYFGPGTRLTVL.

The chain uses TRBV5-5 and TRBJ2-3, with D maybe TRBD2 (6 bases). CDR3 length: 16 amino acids. Germline V CDR1 and CDR2: SGHKS, YYEKEE (reference sequence). Trimming took off 4 bases at V and 0 bases at J, with 15 bases between the two ends. The CDR3 loop reads CASSAQVLASTDTQYF. The CDR3 DNA follows: TGTGCCAGCAGCGCGCAGGTACTAGCTAGCACAGATACGCAGTATTTT.